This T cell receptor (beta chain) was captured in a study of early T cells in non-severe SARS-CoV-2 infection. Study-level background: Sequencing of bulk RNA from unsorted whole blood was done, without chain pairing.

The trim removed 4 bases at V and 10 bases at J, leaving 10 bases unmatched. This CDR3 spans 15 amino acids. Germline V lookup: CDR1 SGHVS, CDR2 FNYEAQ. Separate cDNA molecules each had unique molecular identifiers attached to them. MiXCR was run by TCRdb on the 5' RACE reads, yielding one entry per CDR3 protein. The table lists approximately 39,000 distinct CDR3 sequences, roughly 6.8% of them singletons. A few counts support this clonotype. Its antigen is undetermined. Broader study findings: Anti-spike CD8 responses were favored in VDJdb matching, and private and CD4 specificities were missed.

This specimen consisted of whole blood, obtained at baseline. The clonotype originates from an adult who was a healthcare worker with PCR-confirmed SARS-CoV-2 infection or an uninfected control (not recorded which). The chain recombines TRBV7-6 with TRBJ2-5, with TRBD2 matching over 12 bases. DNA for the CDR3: TGTGCCAGCAGCTCAGACGGACTAGCGGGGCGGATCCAGTACTTC. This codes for CASSSDGLAGRIQYF.